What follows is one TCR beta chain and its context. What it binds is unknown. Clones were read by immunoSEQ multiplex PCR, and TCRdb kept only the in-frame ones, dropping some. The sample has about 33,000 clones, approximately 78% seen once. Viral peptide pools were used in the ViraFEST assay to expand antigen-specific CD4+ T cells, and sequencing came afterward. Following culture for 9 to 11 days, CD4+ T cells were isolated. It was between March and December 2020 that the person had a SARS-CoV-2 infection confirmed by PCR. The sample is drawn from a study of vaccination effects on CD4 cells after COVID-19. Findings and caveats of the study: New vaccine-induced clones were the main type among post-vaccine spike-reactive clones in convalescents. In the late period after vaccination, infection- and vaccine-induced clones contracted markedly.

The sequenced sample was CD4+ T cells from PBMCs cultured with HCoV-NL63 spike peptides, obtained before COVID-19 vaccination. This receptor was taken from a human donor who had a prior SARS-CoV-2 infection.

The CDR3 reads CASSPTGQLLQETQYF. The DNA of the CDR3 is TGTGCCAGCTCACCTACGGGACAGCTCTTACAAGAGACCCAGTACTTC. This chain uses TRBV18 with TRBJ2-5, with TRBD1 matching 7 bases. CDR1 and CDR2 from the germline V gene are KGHSH and LQKENI. The CDR3 sequence is 16 residues long. The trim removed 3 bases at V and 2 bases at J, leaving 9 bases unmatched.